This T cell receptor beta chain was identified in a study of long-term antiretroviral therapy in people with HIV. The study, taken as a whole, reports: Diversity increased after ART yet remained lower than in transplant donor controls. Blood was collected between the mid-2000s and the late 2010s, possibly under older ART regimens.

The authors ran the immunoSEQ assay, v3.0, at survey level. Sequencing was directed toward roughly 40,000-55,000 T-cell genomes in each sample. The data were produced by immunoSEQ multiplex PCR, yet TCRdb's version contains in-frame clones alone and is incomplete. The data show roughly 28,000 clones, 75% to 95% seen once. Details on this clone: Its specificity is unknown.

With 3 bases removed from V and 2 bases from J, the gap between germline ends came to 12 bases. CDR1 is SGDLS, CDR2 YYNGEE, per germline. CDR3 length: 15 residues. Source: unsorted PBMCs, taken about 5.2 years after starting antiretroviral therapy. The chain carries TRBV9 and TRBJ1-5, with D possibly TRBD1 on 6 matching bases. The receptor was derived from a woman aged 40 to 50 with HIV. CDR3 in amino acids: CASSEGGGGNQPQHF. CDR3 nucleotides: TGTGCCAGCAGCGAGGGGGGGGGTGGCAATCAGCCCCAGCATTTT.